This is a list of T cell receptor beta chains from one sample in a study of shared clonotypes between healthy human individuals. TCRdb's table, derived via immunoSEQ multiplex PCR, lists solely in-frame clones and lacks some. Among 2.5 million or so clones listed, more than 90% were seen once. Source material: naive CD4+ T cells sorted from blood. These receptors were collected from a man between 18 and 35 years old in good health. The CDR3 runs from the conserved cysteine through the conserved F or W. Each record gives: J gene, D gene, clone size, V gene, CDR3 protein, CDR3 DNA. A D gene is named only where the DNA matches it firmly. Only some rows state a clone size, as once, few, many or a class for expanded clones.

TRBJ2-7	TRBD1	NA	TRBV29-1	CSGIGTGPYEQYF	TGCAGCGGGATCGGGACAGGGCCCTACGAGCAGTACTTC
TRBJ2-5	NA	NA	TRBV7-6	CASSVRALLLGETQYF	TGTGCCAGCAGTGTAAGGGCGCTTCTACTGGGAGAGACCCAGTACTTC
TRBJ1-1	NA	once	TRBV4-3	CASSQVLAGTTEAFF	TGCGCCAGCAGCCAAGTGTTAGCAGGGACCACTGAAGCTTTCTTT
TRBJ1-1	TRBD1	NA	TRBV6-1	CASSGQGRATEAFF	TGTGCCAGCAGTGGACAGGGTCGGGCGACTGAAGCTTTCTTT
TRBJ1-3	TRBD1	NA	TRBV5-4	CASSPGGGQRSGNTIYF	TGTGCCAGCAGCCCAGGGGGGGGTCAAAGGTCTGGAAACACCATATATTTT
TRBJ2-3	NA	few	TRBV5-1	CASSPGQSTDTQYF	TGCGCCAGCAGCCCCGGACAGAGCACAGATACGCAGTATTTT
TRBJ1-2	TRBD1	NA	TRBV30	CAWSPRTGGYGYTF	TGTGCCTGGAGTCCGCGGACAGGGGGCTATGGCTACACCTTC
TRBJ2-5	TRBD2	NA	TRBV5-1	CASNAALAGAETQYF	TGCGCCAGCAATGCCGCCCTAGCGGGAGCAGAGACCCAGTACTTC
TRBJ2-3	TRBD1	NA	TRBV2	CASSAKQGSDTQYF	TGTGCCAGCAGTGCTAAACAGGGGTCAGATACGCAGTATTTT
TRBJ2-2	NA	NA	TRBV7-9	CASSLLKGTGELFF	TGTGCCAGCAGCTTATTAAAGGGGACCGGGGAGCTGTTTTTT
TRBJ2-1	NA	NA	TRBV9	CASSVMAGVGNEQFF	TGTGCCAGCAGCGTAATGGCAGGGGTGGGGAATGAGCAGTTCTTC
TRBJ1-5	NA	NA	TRBV7-2	CASSLDAGGNQPQHF	TGTGCCAGCAGCCTGGACGCCGGAGGGAATCAGCCCCAGCATTTT
TRBJ1-4	NA	few	TRBV6-5	CASSAFATNEKLFF	TGTGCCAGCAGCGCGTTTGCAACTAATGAAAAACTGTTTTTT
TRBJ2-5	NA	NA	TRBV11-2	CASSSLRGVQETQYF	TGTGCCAGCAGCTCGCTCAGGGGAGTCCAAGAGACCCAGTACTTC
TRBJ1-2	TRBD1	NA	TRBV5-1	CASSLSGTGFNYGYTF	TGCGCCAGCAGCTTGTCCGGGACAGGGTTTAACTATGGCTACACCTTC
TRBJ1-2	NA	NA	TRBV5-1	CASSSLYGYTF	TGCGCCAGCAGCTCTCTCTATGGCTACACCTTC
TRBJ1-2	NA	NA	TRBV7-9	CASSLEVRGGYGYTF	TGTGCCAGCAGCTTAGAAGTCAGGGGTGGGTATGGCTACACCTTC
TRBJ2-7	TRBD1	NA	TRBV4-2	CASSQTGGGLSYEQYF	TGTGCCAGCAGCCAGACAGGGGGCGGACTCTCCTACGAGCAGTACTTC
TRBJ2-3	TRBD2	once	TRBV10-3	CAISESGSASGDTQYF	TGTGCCATCAGTGAGTCGGGTTCGGCTAGCGGAGATACGCAGTATTTT